The 24 T cell receptor beta chains listed next were all sequenced from one sample in a study of blood T cell repertoires in COVID-19. This table comes from immunoSEQ multiplex PCR, and its TCRdb copy is limited to in-frame clones, with some not included. The profile shows about 360,000 clones, 80% to 90% of them singletons. Material for sequencing was peripheral blood. These receptors all come from a woman aged 55-69 years with COVID-19, enrolled during active disease.

This clone was observed a single time. This chain links TRBV18 with TRBJ1-5, with a weak D call TRBD1 (5 bases). This CDR3 is 17 amino acids long. Trimming cost V 2 bases and J 4 bases, with 18 bases left between them. The germline CDR1 and CDR2 sequences are KGHSH and LQKENI. DNA for the CDR3: TGTGCCAGCTCACCAGTTTCGCCCGGGGGTGGGAATCAGCCCCAGCATTTT. This translates into CASSPVSPGGGNQPQHF.

The chain recombines TRBV27 with TRBJ2-2; TRBD1 matches at 8 bases. Per germline, CDR1 MNHEY and CDR2 SMNVEV (reference sequence). CDR3 length equals 16 residues. V gave up 2 bases and J gave up 2 bases; unmatched junction bases: 4. This CDR3 reads CASSLRTGTNTGELFF. CDR3 nucleotides: TGTGCCAGCAGTTTAAGGACAGGGACCAACACCGGGGAGCTGTTTTTT.

The rearrangement uses TRBV7-9 and TRBJ2-1; 9 positions match TRBD1. Germline V lookup: CDR1 SEHNR, CDR2 FQNEAQ (reference sequence). V shed 3 bases, J shed 0 bases, and the junction held 3 bases outside the gene matches. The CDR3 loop spans 16 amino acids. The CDR3 is CASSFLTGGSYNEQFF. CDR3 DNA sequence: TGTGCCAGCAGCTTTTTGACAGGGGGCTCCTACAATGAGCAGTTCTTC. Full variable domain (remainder filled in from reference TRBV7-9 and TRBJ2-1): DTGVSQNPRHKITKRGQNVTFRCDPISEHNRLYWYRQTLGQGPEFLTYFQNEAQLEKSRLLSDRFSAERPKGSFSTLEIQRTEQGDSAMYLCASSFLTGGSYNEQFFGPGTRLTVL.

The gene calls are TRBV30 and TRBJ2-5; TRBD1 aligns across 7 bases. There are 15 residues in the CDR3. The germline V gene has CDR1 GTSNPN and CDR2 SVGIG (reference sequence). Trimming removed 3 bases from V and 1 base from J; junction bases left unmatched: 8. The CDR3 coding sequence is TGTGCCTGGAGCGACTACAGGGGTTTCCAAGAGACCCAGTACTTC. Its protein product is CAWSDYRGFQETQYF.

The rearrangement joins TRBV4-2 to TRBJ2-3, with unresolved D. The CDR3 has 12 residues. The V end lost 0 bases, the J end lost 6 bases, and 4 bases lay between the germline ends. Germline CDR1 is LGHNA and CDR2 is YNFKEQ. The CDR3 DNA sequence: TGTGCCAGCAGCCAAGATGAGGATACGCAGTATTTT. Translation gives CASSQDEDTQYF.

This chain joins TRBV21-1 and TRBJ2-7; TRBD2 reflects the table's D call only, with no check against the DNA. TRBV21-1 is tagged as a pseudogene. The CDR3 is made up of 15 amino acids. The CDR3 DNA is TGTGCCAGCAGCCCAGGCCCCGGGGGGAAACACGAGCAGTACTTC. Its protein is CASSPGPGGKHEQYF.

This clone was found many times. The chain uses TRBV4-1 and TRBJ1-5, with D maybe TRBD1 (5 bases). CDR1 and CDR2 (germline): MGHRA, YSYEKL. The V end lost 1 base, the J end lost 0 bases, and 13 bases lay between the germline ends. The CDR3 has 17 amino acids. The CDR3 sequence: CASSQVPRTHSNQPQHF. CDR3 sequence (DNA): TGCGCCAGCAGCCAAGTTCCCCGGACACATAGCAATCAGCCCCAGCATTTT.

V and J are TRBV11-2 and TRBJ1-2, with D maybe TRBD1 (6 bases). CDR1 SGHAT and CDR2 FQNNGV come from the germline V gene. V was shortened by 3 bases and J by 3 bases, with 8 bases between the two germline ends. This CDR3 is 13 amino acids long. The CDR3 coding sequence is TGTGCCAGCAGCTTGGACAGTTACTATGGCTACACCTTC. This sequence encodes CASSLDSYYGYTF.

This chain links TRBV27 with TRBJ1-1; D not certain. CDR1 and CDR2 (germline): MNHEY, SMNVEV (reference sequence). Trimming left V 1 base short and J 2 bases short, with 14 bases between. There are 16 residues in the CDR3. This CDR3 is CASSLYAADGNTEAFF. DNA of the CDR3: TGTGCCAGCAGTTTATACGCGGCTGACGGTAACACTGAAGCTTTCTTT.

The rearrangement joins TRBV7-8 to TRBJ2-7; the match to TRBD1 covers 10 bases. CDR1 SGHVS and CDR2 FQNEAQ come from the germline V gene. The CDR3 length is 15 residues. Trimming removed 5 bases from V and 4 bases from J; junction bases left unmatched: 8. CDR3 in amino acids: CASSLPGQGRYEQYF. CDR3 nucleotide sequence: TGTGCCAGCAGCCTACCGGGACAGGGGAGGTACGAGCAGTACTTC.

The J gene is TRBJ2-5, the V gene TRBV9; 11 nucleotides match TRBD2. The CDR3 loop spans 16 amino acids. J was trimmed by 5 bases and V by 2 bases; bases with no gene match: 8. Germline V gene sequence: CDR1 SGDLS, CDR2 YYNGEE. CDR3 loop: CASSVTSGVTGETQYF. In DNA, the CDR3 is TGTGCCAGCAGCGTGACTAGCGGGGTCACCGGGGAGACCCAGTACTTC.

The chain carries TRBV6-6 and TRBJ2-7, with 9 positions matching TRBD1. Trimming removed 7 bases from V and 2 bases from J; junction bases left unmatched: 9. Germline CDR1 MNHNY, CDR2 SVGAGI (reference sequence). This CDR3 region has 15 residues. The CDR3 protein is CASIQGGTGPYEQYF. The CDR3 DNA reads as TGTGCCAGCATTCAAGGAGGGACAGGGCCCTACGAGCAGTACTTC.

The chain links TRBV19 to TRBJ1-2; 7 bases align to TRBD1. V shed 7 bases, J shed 4 bases, and the junction held 12 bases outside the gene matches. Germline V gene data show CDR1 as LNHDA and CDR2 as SQIVND (reference sequence). The CDR3 sequence is 15 residues long. CDR3 bases: TGTGCCAGTACCGTTACACCGGGACAGAGCTATGGCTACACCTTC. It codes for CASTVTPGQSYGYTF.

The chain couples TRBV7-2 to TRBJ2-2; the match to TRBD2 covers 13 bases. The trim removed 7 bases at V and 3 bases at J, leaving 11 bases unmatched. Germline CDR1 SGHTA, CDR2 FQGNSA. The CDR3 sequence is 18 residues long. The CDR3 is CASNLGLAGLRDTGELFF. The DNA of the CDR3 is TGTGCCAGCAACCTGGGACTAGCGGGGCTAAGGGACACCGGGGAGCTGTTTTTT.

The chain links TRBV4-2 to TRBJ2-3, with D possibly matching TRBD2 (7 bases). Germline CDR1 LGHNA, CDR2 YNFKEQ. Trimming took 1 base from V and 2 from J, leaving 13 bases between them. This CDR3 has 16 residues. CDR3 nucleotide sequence: TGTGCCAGCAGCCAAGGGGGGGGCAGGTACACAGATACGCAGTATTTT. Protein: CASSQGGGRYTDTQYF.

The chain recombines TRBV13 with TRBJ2-1; 10 nucleotides agree with TRBD1. This CDR3 spans 14 amino acids. V lost 5 bases, J lost 6 bases, and 4 bases stayed unmatched. Germline CDR1 reads PRHDT; CDR2 reads FYEKMQ (reference sequence). The CDR3 is CASSRGTGVNEQFF. CDR3 DNA sequence: TGTGCCAGCAGCCGGGGGACAGGGGTCAATGAGCAGTTCTTC.

The V call is TRBV30, the J call TRBJ2-3; the match to TRBD2 covers 8 bases. With 4 bases clipped from V and 1 base from J, the junction kept 1 base outside the gene matches. The germline V gene encodes CDR1 GTSNPN and CDR2 SVGIG (reference sequence). The CDR3 length is 13 residues. CDR3 coding DNA: TGTGCCTGGAACGGGGGGGGCACAGATACGCAGTATTTT. Translated, it gives CAWNGGGTDTQYF.

The chain carries TRBV11-2 and TRBJ2-1, with D maybe TRBD2 (6 bases). V dropped 5 bases and J dropped 5 bases, with 7 bases sitting between them. CDR3 length: 12 residues. Germline CDR1 SGHAT, CDR2 FQNNGV. CDR3 DNA: TGTGCCAGCAGCCGCGGGGACAATGAGCAGTTCTTC. Amino acids: CASSRGDNEQFF.

This chain joins TRBV4-3 and TRBJ1-6, with 9 nucleotides matching TRBD1. CDR1 is LGHNA and CDR2 is YSLEER in the germline V gene. V was clipped by 3 bases and J by 10 bases; unmatched bases: 4. This CDR3 has 14 amino acids. The DNA of the CDR3 is TGCGCCAGCAGCCATGACAGGGGGGAGTCACCCCTCCACTTT. Protein sequence: CASSHDRGESPLHF.

The chain combines TRBV6-5 with TRBJ1-2; TRBD1 might be the D (5 bases). With 0 bases removed from V and 1 base from J, the gap between germline ends came to 9 bases. CDR3 length: 15 amino acids. Germline V gene data show CDR1 as MNHEY and CDR2 as SVGAGI. The CDR3 here is CASSYSGQDNYGYTF. The CDR3 nucleotides read TGTGCCAGCAGTTACTCTGGACAAGATAACTATGGCTACACCTTC.

The rearrangement links TRBV7-2 to TRBJ1-3; D is unresolved. CDR3 length equals 15 residues. Germline loops: CDR1 SGHTA, CDR2 FQGNSA. V lost 4 bases, J lost 0 bases, and 10 bases lay in between. The CDR3 DNA reads as TGTGCCAGCAGCTCAAGCGCGAGCTCTGGAAACACCATATATTTT. As protein: CASSSSASSGNTIYF.

This clone was seen a single time. The chain uses TRBV6-5 and TRBJ2-7; D is unclear. V was shortened by 0 bases and J by 3 bases, with 9 bases between the two germline ends. There are 14 residues in the CDR3. Germline-derived CDR1 and CDR2 are MNHEY and SVGAGI. The CDR3 bases are TGTGCCAGCAGTTACTCCGAGGATCGCTACGAGCAGTACTTC. Translating it yields CASSYSEDRYEQYF.

This clone was observed at least ten times. This chain connects TRBV7-2 to TRBJ1-2, with D possibly being TRBD1 (5 bases). This CDR3 region has 17 residues. V lost 4 bases to trimming and J lost 4 bases, with 22 bases between them. The germline gives CDR1 SGHTA, CDR2 FQGNSA. CDR3 bases: TGTGCCAGCAGCTCGTTCCCCGACAGCATGGCCAGCTATGGCTACACCTTC. Residues: CASSSFPDSMASYGYTF.

The chain carries TRBV13 and TRBJ1-2; TRBD1 matches at 7 bases. Germline V CDR1 and CDR2: PRHDT, FYEKMQ (reference sequence). The V segment lost 4 bases and the J segment 8 bases; nucleotides outside the gene matches: 13. The CDR3 length is 15 residues. This CDR3 is CASSSPGTEKGGYTF. The CDR3 nucleotides read TGTGCCAGCAGCTCTCCCGGGACAGAAAAAGGGGGCTACACCTTC. Full variable domain (missing parts from reference TRBV13 and TRBJ1-2): AAGVIQSPRHLIKEKRETATLKCYPIPRHDTVYWYQQGPGQDPQFLISFYEKMQSDKGSIPDRFSAQQFSDYHSELNMSSLELGDSALYFCASSSPGTEKGGYTFGSGTRLTVV.